The TCR beta chain under discussion was sequenced for a study of long-term antiretroviral therapy in people with HIV. The assay, immunoSEQ v3.0, was run at survey level. Per sample, sequencing targeted about 40,000-55,000 T-cell genomes. Assay used: immunoSEQ multiplex PCR; TCRdb lists only in-frame clones, some missing. The data contain tens of thousands of clones, less than 85% of them singletons. Notes on the study in general: HIV repertoires showed narrower CDR3 length ranges than controls. Following ART, diversity rose but still fell short of transplant donor controls. Clones that had undergone expansion before ART dominated the repertoire at all time points.

From germline, CDR1 is GTSNPN and CDR2 SVGIG (reference sequence). The CDR3 spans 16 residues. V gave up 1 base and J gave up 4 bases; unmatched junction bases: 6. Points on this clone: Its target is not known.

The genes are TRBV30 and TRBJ2-4; 11 bases match TRBD2. The source of this sequence is a man in his forties with HIV. Sequenced material: unsorted PBMCs, taken 0.3 years after starting antiretroviral therapy. CDR3 coding DNA: TGTGCCTGGAGTGGAGTAGCGGGAGGGCCGAAAAACATTCAGTACTTC. Its protein product is CAWSGVAGGPKNIQYF.